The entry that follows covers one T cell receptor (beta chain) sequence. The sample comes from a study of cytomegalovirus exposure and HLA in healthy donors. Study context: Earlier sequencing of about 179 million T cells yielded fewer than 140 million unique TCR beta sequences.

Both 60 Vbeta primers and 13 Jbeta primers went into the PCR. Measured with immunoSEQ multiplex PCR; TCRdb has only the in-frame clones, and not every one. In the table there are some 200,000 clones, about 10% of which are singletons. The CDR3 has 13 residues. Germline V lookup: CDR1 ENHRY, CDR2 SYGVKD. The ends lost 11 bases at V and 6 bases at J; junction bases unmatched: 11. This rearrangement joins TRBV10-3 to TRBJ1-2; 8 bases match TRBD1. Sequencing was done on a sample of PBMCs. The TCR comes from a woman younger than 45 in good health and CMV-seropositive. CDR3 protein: CAARGQEVNGYTF. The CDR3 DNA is TGTGCCGCCCGGGGACAGGAAGTTAATGGCTACACCTTC.